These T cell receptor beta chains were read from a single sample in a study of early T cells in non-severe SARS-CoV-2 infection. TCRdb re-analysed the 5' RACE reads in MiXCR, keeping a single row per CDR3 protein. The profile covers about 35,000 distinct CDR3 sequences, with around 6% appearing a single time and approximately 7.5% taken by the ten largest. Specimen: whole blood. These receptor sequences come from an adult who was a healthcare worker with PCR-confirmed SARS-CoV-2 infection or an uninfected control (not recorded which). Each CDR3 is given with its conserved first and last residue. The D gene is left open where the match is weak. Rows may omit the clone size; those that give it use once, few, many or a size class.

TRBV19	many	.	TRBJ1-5	CASRLAVLNQPQHF	TGTGCCAGTCGGCTTGCGGTCCTCAACCAGCCCCAGCATTTT
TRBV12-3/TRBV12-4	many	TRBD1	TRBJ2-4	CASTSGGSKNIQYF	TGTGCCAGCACCTCAGGGGGCTCCAAAAACATTCAGTACTTC
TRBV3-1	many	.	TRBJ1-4	CASSLGIEKLFF	TGTGCCAGCAGCCTGGGGATAGAAAAACTGTTTTTT
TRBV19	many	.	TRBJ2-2	CASSTGSLTGELFF	TGTGCCAGTAGTACGGGTTCTCTCACCGGGGAGCTGTTTTTT
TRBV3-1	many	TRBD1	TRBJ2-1	CASSKRDRGFNEQFF	TGTGCCAGCAGCAAACGGGACAGGGGATTCAATGAGCAGTTCTTC
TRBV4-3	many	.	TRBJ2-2	CASSQDAGELFF	TGCGCCAGCAGCCAAGATGCCGGGGAGCTGTTTTTT
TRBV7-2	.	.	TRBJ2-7	CASSLVVMKHHEQYF	TGTGCCAGCAGCTTAGTGGTGATGAAACATCACGAGCAGTACTTC
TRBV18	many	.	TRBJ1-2	CASRPTINYGYTF	TGTGCCAGCAGACCGACGATTAACTATGGCTACACCTTC
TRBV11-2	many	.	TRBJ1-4	CASSLDSVKVNEKLFF	TGTGCCAGCAGCTTAGATTCAGTAAAGGTCAATGAAAAACTGTTTTTT
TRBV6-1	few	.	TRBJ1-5	CASSGQISNQPQHF	TGTGCCAGCAGTGGACAGATCAGCAATCAGCCCCAGCATTTT
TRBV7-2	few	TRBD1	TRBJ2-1	CASSLLGQGNNEQFF	TGTGCCAGCAGCTTACTGGGACAGGGTAACAATGAGCAGTTCTTC
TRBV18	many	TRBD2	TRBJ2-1	CASSPLRAWERGYNEQFF	TGTGCCAGCTCACCTCTACGGGCATGGGAGCGGGGTTACAATGAGCAGTTCTTC